A selection of T cell receptor beta chains follows, all from one sample in a study of identical twins. A single record per CDR3 protein comes from TCRdb applying MiXCR to the 5' RACE reads. The sample records 1.5 million to 2 million distinct CDR3 sequences, about 32% being singletons. The sample consisted of cord blood. These TCRs come from a newborn girl in good health. Both conserved end residues are part of each CDR3. The D gene is left open where the match is weak. Size is stated for part of the rows, as once, few or many counts, or as a class when the clone is expanded.

j_gene: TRBJ1-2
abundance: many
v_gene: TRBV7-9
d_gene: TRBD1
CDR3nt: TGTGCCAGCAGTTCCCGGACAGGGGGCTATGGCTACACCTTC
CDR3aa: CASSSRTGGYGYTF

j_gene: TRBJ1-1
abundance: -
v_gene: TRBV7-8
d_gene: TRBD1
CDR3nt: TGTGCCAGCAGCTTAGACCGCAGGGGGCTGAACACTGAAGCTTTCTTT
CDR3aa: CASSLDRRGLNTEAFF

j_gene: TRBJ2-7
abundance: -
v_gene: TRBV7-2
d_gene: TRBD1
CDR3nt: TGTGCCAGCAGCTTTGACAGTCTCCCAGGGGGTGAGCAGTACTTC
CDR3aa: CASSFDSLPGGEQYF

j_gene: TRBJ2-7
abundance: -
v_gene: TRBV10-3
d_gene: TRBD1
CDR3nt: TGTGCCATCAGTGAGTCCCGGGACAGGGTCTACGAGCAGTACTTC
CDR3aa: CAISESRDRVYEQYF

j_gene: TRBJ2-5
abundance: few
v_gene: TRBV27
d_gene: TRBD2
CDR3nt: TGTGCCAGCACTACAAGGGGACTACCTCAAGAGACCCAGTACTTC
CDR3aa: CASTTRGLPQETQYF

j_gene: TRBJ1-6
abundance: few
v_gene: TRBV20-1
d_gene: TRBD1
CDR3nt: TGCAGTGCTAGATCGTTACAGGGGATTGATAATTCACCCCTCCACTTT
CDR3aa: CSARSLQGIDNSPLHF

j_gene: TRBJ2-1
abundance: -
v_gene: TRBV5-6
d_gene: TRBD2
CDR3nt: TGTGCCAGCAGGTATTCCGGGACTAGCGTCTACAATGAGCAGTTCTTC
CDR3aa: CASRYSGTSVYNEQFF

j_gene: TRBJ2-7
abundance: -
v_gene: TRBV2
d_gene: TRBD2
CDR3nt: TGTGCCAGCAGTGAAATCACGGGGGGGGCTTACGAGCAGTACTTC
CDR3aa: CASSEITGGAYEQYF

j_gene: TRBJ2-2
abundance: -
v_gene: TRBV2
d_gene: -
CDR3nt: TGTGCCAGCAAAGCCTCCTCGAACACCGGGGAGCTGTTTTTT
CDR3aa: CASKASSNTGELFF

j_gene: TRBJ2-2
abundance: -
v_gene: TRBV20-1
d_gene: -
CDR3nt: TGCAGTGCTAGAGATCCAGGACTAACGAACACCGGGGAGCTGTTTTTT
CDR3aa: CSARDPGLTNTGELFF

j_gene: TRBJ2-3
abundance: few
v_gene: TRBV20-1
d_gene: -
CDR3nt: TGCAGTGCTAGGCAGACAGATACGCAGTATTTT
CDR3aa: CSARQTDTQYF

j_gene: TRBJ2-3
abundance: many
v_gene: TRBV4-2
d_gene: -
CDR3nt: TGTGCCAGCAGCCAAGATCCTGGAGATACGCAGTATTTT
CDR3aa: CASSQDPGDTQYF

j_gene: TRBJ2-5
abundance: -
v_gene: TRBV10-3
d_gene: TRBD2
CDR3nt: TGTGCCATCGGGACTAACCGCCAAGAGACCCAGTACTTC
CDR3aa: CAIGTNRQETQYF

j_gene: TRBJ2-3
abundance: -
v_gene: TRBV4-1
d_gene: TRBD2
CDR3nt: TGCGCCAGCAGCCAAGATCGGGGAGGGAGTGCAGATACGCAGTATTTT
CDR3aa: CASSQDRGGSADTQYF

j_gene: TRBJ2-3
abundance: -
v_gene: TRBV3-1
d_gene: TRBD2
CDR3nt: TGTGCCAGCAGCGGCGGACTAGCCAACACAGATACGCAGTATTTT
CDR3aa: CASSGGLANTDTQYF

j_gene: TRBJ2-1
abundance: few
v_gene: TRBV4-2
d_gene: -
CDR3nt: TGTGCCAGCAGCCAAGATGCTTTTGAGGGGTACTCCTACAATGAGCAGTTCTTC
CDR3aa: CASSQDAFEGYSYNEQFF

j_gene: TRBJ2-5
abundance: few
v_gene: TRBV7-8
d_gene: TRBD2
CDR3nt: TGTGCCAGCAGCTTAGCTAGCGGGGGGGCCATGTTCGAGACCCAGTACTTC
CDR3aa: CASSLASGGAMFETQYF

j_gene: TRBJ2-1
abundance: -
v_gene: TRBV4-2
d_gene: -
CDR3nt: TGTGCCAGCAGCCAAGGGGGTCTAGGCAATGAGCAGTTCTTC
CDR3aa: CASSQGGLGNEQFF

j_gene: TRBJ1-2
abundance: -
v_gene: TRBV6-1
d_gene: TRBD1
CDR3nt: TGTGCCAGCAGTCCCAGGATACAGGGGTTCCATGGCTACACCTTC
CDR3aa: CASSPRIQGFHGYTF

j_gene: TRBJ2-3
abundance: -
v_gene: TRBV27
d_gene: TRBD2
CDR3nt: TGTGCCAGCAGTTTCCTCGGGGGGGCCGGCTCAGATACGCAGTATTTT
CDR3aa: CASSFLGGAGSDTQYF

j_gene: TRBJ2-7
abundance: -
v_gene: TRBV6-2/TRBV6-3
d_gene: -
CDR3nt: TGTGCCAGCAACCTTGGGCAGGAAAGGGAAGACGACTACGAGCAGTACTTC
CDR3aa: CASNLGQEREDDYEQYF

j_gene: TRBJ1-4
abundance: few
v_gene: TRBV7-9
d_gene: -
CDR3nt: TGTGCCAGCAGCCATGAGGACACCTTTAATGAAAAACTGTTTTTT
CDR3aa: CASSHEDTFNEKLFF

j_gene: TRBJ1-1
abundance: few
v_gene: TRBV2
d_gene: -
CDR3nt: TGTGCCAGCAGTGAAGTTGGGGTCGGGACTGAAGCTTTCTTT
CDR3aa: CASSEVGVGTEAFF

j_gene: TRBJ2-3
abundance: few
v_gene: TRBV24-1
d_gene: -
CDR3nt: TGTGCCACCAGTGATTTTCCCCGGGACCCTAGTGGGGGCACAGATACGCAGTATTTT
CDR3aa: CATSDFPRDPSGGTDTQYF

j_gene: TRBJ2-1
abundance: -
v_gene: TRBV29-1
d_gene: TRBD2
CDR3nt: TGCAGCGTTGGACTAGCGGGAGTTGAGCAGTTCTTC
CDR3aa: CSVGLAGVEQFF

j_gene: TRBJ1-4
abundance: -
v_gene: TRBV5-1
d_gene: -
CDR3nt: TGCGCCAGCAGCTTGGCTGAGAATGAAAAACTGTTTTTT
CDR3aa: CASSLAENEKLFF

j_gene: TRBJ2-1
abundance: -
v_gene: TRBV24-1
d_gene: TRBD2
CDR3nt: TGTGCCACCAGTGGCTCGGGACTAGCGGGCGCCTACAATGAGCAGTTCTTC
CDR3aa: CATSGSGLAGAYNEQFF

j_gene: TRBJ2-1
abundance: few
v_gene: TRBV3-1
d_gene: -
CDR3nt: TGTGCCAGCAGCCAGTCGGGATACTCCTACAATGAGCAGTTCTTC
CDR3aa: CASSQSGYSYNEQFF

j_gene: TRBJ2-5
abundance: many
v_gene: TRBV6-6
d_gene: -
CDR3nt: TGTGCCAGCAGTTACTCAGGTGGGATCCAAGAGACCCAGTACTTC
CDR3aa: CASSYSGGIQETQYF

j_gene: TRBJ2-1
abundance: few
v_gene: TRBV29-1
d_gene: TRBD1
CDR3nt: TGCAGCGTTGGACGGCTGACAGGGATAGTTTACAATGAGCAGTTCTTC
CDR3aa: CSVGRLTGIVYNEQFF

j_gene: TRBJ2-1
abundance: -
v_gene: TRBV6-2/TRBV6-3
d_gene: -
CDR3nt: TGTGCCAGCAGTGCCGTCGGGCGGGCTAACTACAATGAGCAGTTCTTC
CDR3aa: CASSAVGRANYNEQFF

j_gene: TRBJ2-7
abundance: -
v_gene: TRBV3-1
d_gene: -
CDR3nt: TGTGCCAGCAGCCAAGTAAGAGGGATACACGAGCAGTACTTC
CDR3aa: CASSQVRGIHEQYF

j_gene: TRBJ2-7
abundance: -
v_gene: TRBV3-1
d_gene: -
CDR3nt: TGTGCCAGCAGCCAAGTCGGGACACCTTACGAGCAGTACTTC
CDR3aa: CASSQVGTPYEQYF

j_gene: TRBJ2-7
abundance: few
v_gene: TRBV3-1
d_gene: -
CDR3nt: TGTGCCAGCAGCCACGGGTCGTTCGAGCAGTACTTC
CDR3aa: CASSHGSFEQYF

j_gene: TRBJ2-7
abundance: -
v_gene: TRBV27
d_gene: -
CDR3nt: TGTGCCGGCAGTTTATCTTGGACAACATCGACCTACGAGCAGTACTTC
CDR3aa: CAGSLSWTTSTYEQYF

j_gene: TRBJ2-6
abundance: -
v_gene: TRBV5-1
d_gene: TRBD1
CDR3nt: TGCGCCAGCAGCTTGGCCAAGACAGGGGGCGCTGGGGCCAACGTCCTGACTTTC
CDR3aa: CASSLAKTGGAGANVLTF

j_gene: TRBJ1-1
abundance: -
v_gene: TRBV6-6
d_gene: TRBD1
CDR3nt: TGTGCCAGCAGTTACGAGGACAGGCCGAACACTGAAGCTTTCTTT
CDR3aa: CASSYEDRPNTEAFF

j_gene: TRBJ1-2
abundance: few
v_gene: TRBV18
d_gene: -
CDR3nt: TGTGCCAGCTCACCAAAGAGGGCTACCGGCTACACCTTC
CDR3aa: CASSPKRATGYTF

j_gene: TRBJ2-7
abundance: once
v_gene: TRBV4-2
d_gene: TRBD2
CDR3nt: TGTGCCAGCAGCCAAGCGGGGACTAGGACATACGAGCAGTACTTC
CDR3aa: CASSQAGTRTYEQYF

j_gene: TRBJ2-2
abundance: -
v_gene: TRBV3-1
d_gene: -
CDR3nt: TGTGCCAGCAGACGGGGGGCCACCGGGGAGCTGTTTTTT
CDR3aa: CASRRGATGELFF

j_gene: TRBJ2-1
abundance: -
v_gene: TRBV27
d_gene: TRBD1
CDR3nt: TGTGCCAGCAGTTTAAGGGGGCAGGGTGCCTACAATGAGCAGTTCTTC
CDR3aa: CASSLRGQGAYNEQFF

j_gene: TRBJ1-5
abundance: -
v_gene: TRBV6-4
d_gene: -
CDR3nt: TGTGCCAGCAGCGCGTCGGCTCGTAGCAATCAGCCCCAGCATTTT
CDR3aa: CASSASARSNQPQHF

j_gene: TRBJ2-7
abundance: few
v_gene: TRBV5-1
d_gene: TRBD2
CDR3nt: TGCGCCAGCAGTAGCGGGACTTCCTACAATGAGCAGTACTTC
CDR3aa: CASSSGTSYNEQYF

j_gene: TRBJ2-4
abundance: few
v_gene: TRBV20-1
d_gene: -
CDR3nt: TGCAGTGCCATCCTCGACAGGGCCAAAAACATTCAGTACTTC
CDR3aa: CSAILDRAKNIQYF

j_gene: TRBJ2-7
abundance: -
v_gene: TRBV12-3/TRBV12-4
d_gene: -
CDR3nt: TGTGCCAGCAGTTTCAACCCGACAGGATCCTACGAGCAGTACTTC
CDR3aa: CASSFNPTGSYEQYF

j_gene: TRBJ2-1
abundance: -
v_gene: TRBV28
d_gene: TRBD2
CDR3nt: TGTGCCAGCCGCCCGATGATCGGCGGGAGGGCCAAGCAGTTCTTC
CDR3aa: CASRPMIGGRAKQFF